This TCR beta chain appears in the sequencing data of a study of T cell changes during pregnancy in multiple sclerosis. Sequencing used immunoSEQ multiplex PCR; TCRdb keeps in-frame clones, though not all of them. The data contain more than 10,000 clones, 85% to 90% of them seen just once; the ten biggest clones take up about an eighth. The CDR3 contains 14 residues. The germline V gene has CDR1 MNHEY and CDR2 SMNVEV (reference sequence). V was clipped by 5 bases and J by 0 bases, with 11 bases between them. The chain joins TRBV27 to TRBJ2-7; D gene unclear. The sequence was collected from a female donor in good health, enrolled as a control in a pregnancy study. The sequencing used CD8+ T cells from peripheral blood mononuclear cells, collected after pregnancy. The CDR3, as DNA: TGTGCCAGCAGTCAATACGGTGGCTCCTACGAGCAGTACTTC. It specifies CASSQYGGSYEQYF.